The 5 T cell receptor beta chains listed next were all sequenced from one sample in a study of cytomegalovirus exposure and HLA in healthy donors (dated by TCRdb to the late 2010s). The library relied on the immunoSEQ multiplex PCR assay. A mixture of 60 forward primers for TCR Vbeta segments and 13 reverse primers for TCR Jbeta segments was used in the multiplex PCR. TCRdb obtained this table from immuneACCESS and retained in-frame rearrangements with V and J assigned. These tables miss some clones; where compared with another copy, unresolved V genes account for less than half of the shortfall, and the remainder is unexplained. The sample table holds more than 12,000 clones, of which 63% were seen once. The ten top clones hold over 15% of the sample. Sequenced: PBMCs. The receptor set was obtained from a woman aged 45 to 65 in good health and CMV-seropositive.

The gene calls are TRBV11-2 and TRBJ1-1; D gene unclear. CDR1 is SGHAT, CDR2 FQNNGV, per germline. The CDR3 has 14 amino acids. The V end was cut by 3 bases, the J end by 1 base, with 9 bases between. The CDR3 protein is CASSFPRRNTEAFF. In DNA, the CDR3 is TGTGCCAGCAGCTTCCCGCGAAGGAACACTGAAGCTTTCTTT.

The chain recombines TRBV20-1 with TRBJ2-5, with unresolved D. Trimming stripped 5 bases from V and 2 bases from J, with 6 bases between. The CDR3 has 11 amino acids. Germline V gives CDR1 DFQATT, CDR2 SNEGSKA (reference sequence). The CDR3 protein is CSALVQETQYF. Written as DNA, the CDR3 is TGCAGTGCTTTAGTTCAAGAGACCCAGTACTTC.

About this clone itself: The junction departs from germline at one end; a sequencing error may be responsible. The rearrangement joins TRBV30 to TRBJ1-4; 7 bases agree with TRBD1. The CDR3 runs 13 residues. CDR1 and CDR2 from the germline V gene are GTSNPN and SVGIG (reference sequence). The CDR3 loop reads CACLGQDNDKLFF. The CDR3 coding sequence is TGTGCCTGCCTTGGACAGGACAATGACAAACTGTTTTTT.

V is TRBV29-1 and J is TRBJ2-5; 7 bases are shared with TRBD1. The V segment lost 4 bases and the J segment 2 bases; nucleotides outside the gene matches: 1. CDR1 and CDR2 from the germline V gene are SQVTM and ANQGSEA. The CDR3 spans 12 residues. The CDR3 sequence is CSVGTGQETQYF. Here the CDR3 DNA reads TGCAGCGTTGGGACAGGACAAGAGACCCAGTACTTC.

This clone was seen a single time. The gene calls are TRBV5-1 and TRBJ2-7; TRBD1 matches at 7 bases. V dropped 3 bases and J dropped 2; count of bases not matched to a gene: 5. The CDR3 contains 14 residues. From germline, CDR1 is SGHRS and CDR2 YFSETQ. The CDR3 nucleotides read TGCGCCAGCAGCTGGACAGGATTAACCTACGAGCAGTACGTC. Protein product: CASSWTGLTYEQYV.